This T cell receptor (beta chain) was captured in a study of cytomegalovirus exposure and HLA in healthy donors. Study findings and constraints: A later analysis found that most CMV-associated TCR beta chains appeared HLA-restricted. Later analysis placed DRB1 highest and HLA-C lowest in TCR association rates, which differed by HLA locus. Sequencing likely produced, as an artifact, a cluster of highly shared sequence variants.

About this clone: Antigen specificity is unknown.

The CDR3 totals 15 residues. Germline loops: CDR1 SGHVS, CDR2 FQNEAQ. Trimming removed 6 bases at V and 0 bases at J, with 12 bases between. Though probably carrying unrecorded immune exposures, donors were nominally healthy at sampling. In the PCR, 60 Vbeta and 13 Jbeta primers were used. The method was immunoSEQ multiplex PCR; TCRdb's version includes in-frame clones alone and lacks a portion of them. The table has around 110,000 clones, about four fifths seen once; the top ten hold under 7.5%. This TCR was recovered from a woman between 50 and 59 years old in good health and CMV-seropositive. Sequences were obtained from PBMCs. The genes are TRBV7-8 and TRBJ1-5; the D is unclear. The CDR3 is CASRLEGSSNQPQHF. DNA for the CDR3: TGTGCCAGCAGACTAGAGGGCTCTAGCAATCAGCCCCAGCATTTT.